Shown below are 21 T cell receptor beta chains from a single sample sequenced in a study of T cells in tuberculosis (dated by TCRdb to 2017 to 2018). Libraries came from the immunoSEQ multiplex PCR assay. TCRdb mirrors the immuneACCESS table, restricted to in-frame sequences. Some clones are absent from its copies; in checked studies, under half trace to an unresolved V gene, and the reason for the others is unknown. This sample gives 40,000 to 45,000 clones in total; nearly 95% of them show up just once. 7% to 9% of the sample is held by the ten biggest clonotypes. The sequencing sample was made of PBMCs. All receptors come from a donor between 5 and 29 years old with latent tuberculosis or without tuberculosis infection.

J is TRBJ2-3 and V is TRBV30, with D possibly being TRBD2 (5 bases). This CDR3 region has 16 residues. V gave up 4 bases and J gave up 0 bases, with 17 bases separating them. Germline-derived CDR1 and CDR2 are GTSNPN and SVGIG (reference sequence). The CDR3 region has the DNA TGTGCCTGGACCATGATCCTCGGGATCAGCACAGATACGCAGTATTTT. Translating it yields CAWTMILGISTDTQYF.

The chain uses TRBV2 and TRBJ2-7; 13 bases agree with TRBD2. The germline gives CDR1 SNHLY, CDR2 FYNNEI. The J segment lost 1 base and the V segment lost 6 bases, leaving 3 bases of the junction unmatched. CDR3 length equals 15 residues. The CDR3 DNA follows: TGTGCCAGCAGAGTGACTAGCGGGGGGTCCTACGAGCAGTACTTC. The encoded protein is CASRVTSGGSYEQYF.

The chain uses TRBV5-6 and TRBJ2-6; unclear D gene. From germline, CDR1 is SGHDT and CDR2 YYEEEE. V was pared by 2 bases and J by 3 bases, with 12 bases between. This CDR3 has 16 amino acids. The CDR3 is CASSLAGHGGANVLTF. The CDR3 DNA sequence: TGTGCCAGCAGCTTAGCTGGGCACGGTGGGGCCAACGTCCTGACTTTC.

J is TRBJ1-2 and V is TRBV7-8, with 9 bases aligning to TRBD1. V lost 5 bases to trimming and J lost 0 bases; unmatched junction nucleotides: 7. The CDR3 contains 16 residues. The germline CDR1 and CDR2 sequences are SGHVS and FQNEAQ. The CDR3 sequence is CASSPGQGLSNYGYTF. CDR3 in DNA: TGTGCCAGCAGCCCGGGACAGGGCCTATCTAACTATGGCTACACCTTC.

V gene TRBV7-6 combines with J gene TRBJ2-5; possibly TRBD1 for D (5 bases). V was shortened by 1 base and J by 5 bases, with 23 bases between the two germline ends. CDR3 length equals 18 residues. In germline, CDR1 is SGHVS, CDR2 FNYEAQ. The CDR3 is CASSLVGVSQGKGETQYF. CDR3 coding DNA: TGTGCCAGCAGCTTAGTTGGCGTATCCCAGGGAAAAGGGGAGACCCAGTACTTC.

This chain connects TRBV11-3 to TRBJ2-2, with 8 bases lining up with TRBD2. The germline CDR1 and CDR2 sequences are SGHNT and YENEEA. This CDR3 spans 16 amino acids. J was trimmed by 5 bases and V by 2 bases; bases with no gene match: 7. In DNA form, the CDR3 reads TGTGCCAGCAGCTTATCCGCGGGAGGAGGTACCGGGGAGCTGTTTTTT. Protein product: CASSLSAGGGTGELFF.

This clone was detected once. This CDR3 is CASSPTGTSGRMNIQYF. In DNA form, the CDR3 reads TGTGCCAGCTCACCGACTGGGACTAGCGGGAGGATGAACATTCAGTACTTC. This chain connects TRBV18 to TRBJ2-4; TRBD2 matches 15 bases. Per the germline V gene, CDR1 is KGHSH and CDR2 is LQKENI. V lost 3 bases and J lost 7; bases outside the gene matches: 7. The CDR3 is made up of 17 amino acids.

J is TRBJ1-2 and V is TRBV5-6; D is uncertain. CDR1 SGHDT and CDR2 YYEEEE come from the germline V gene. This CDR3 is built from 13 residues. V lost 4 bases and J lost 8, with 15 bases in between. This CDR3 is CASSPVGLEGYTF. The CDR3 region has the DNA TGTGCCAGCAGCCCAGTCGGACTAGAAGGCTACACCTTC. Drawing the rest from reference TRBV5-6 and TRBJ1-2, the complete variable domain is DAGVTQSPTHLIKTRGQQVTLRCSPKSGHDTVSWYQQALGQGPQFIFQYYEEEERQRGNFPDRFSGHQFPNYSSELNVNALLLGDSALYLCASSPVGLEGYTFGSGTRLTVV.

J is TRBJ2-7 and V is TRBV4-1, with 8 nucleotides matching TRBD2. Germline trimming cut 0 bases from V and 8 bases from J; bases unmatched to any gene: 12. CDR3 length: 16 amino acids. Per germline, CDR1 MGHRA and CDR2 YSYEKL. The CDR3 region is CASSQDRLGAGGQQYF. CDR3 in DNA: TGCGCCAGCAGCCAAGATCGGCTCGGGGCGGGAGGACAGCAGTACTTC.

V usage is TRBV6-1 and J usage is TRBJ2-1; tentatively, D is TRBD2 (5 bases). The CDR3 extends over 15 amino acids. Deletions cut 8 bases from V and 4 bases from J, with 18 bases between. Germline V gene sequence: CDR1 MNHNS, CDR2 SASEGT. DNA for the CDR3: TGTGCCAGCGATCTAGGGAGTGCACTTTACAATGAGCAGTTCTTC. This codes for CASDLGSALYNEQFF.

This chain joins TRBV5-6 and TRBJ1-2; possibly TRBD1 for D (6 bases). Between the trimmed V and J ends, which lost 0 bases and 1 base, there was a span of 13 bases. The germline V gene has CDR1 SGHDT and CDR2 YYEEEE. The CDR3 runs 16 residues. DNA for the CDR3: TGTGCCAGCAGCTTGGCCGGGGGCGGGGGTAACTATGGCTACACCTTC. Translating it yields CASSLAGGGGNYGYTF.

The V gene is TRBV19, the J gene TRBJ1-5; no reliable D call. Germline values: CDR1 LNHDA, CDR2 SQIVND (reference sequence). The CDR3 is made up of 15 amino acids. With 9 bases removed from V and 0 bases from J, the gap between germline ends came to 15 bases. For the CDR3, the DNA is TGTGCCAGCCTCTTGGGCTTTGGTAGCAATCAGCCCCAGCATTTT. The encoded protein is CASLLGFGSNQPQHF.

The chain uses TRBV10-3 and TRBJ2-5, with 7 bases identical to TRBD2. The CDR3 covers 13 residues. The V gene end was trimmed by 3 bases and the J gene end by 5 bases; junction bases not matched to a gene: 3. CDR1 is ENHRY and CDR2 is SYGVKD in the germline V gene. CDR3 sequence reads: CAISDGREETQYF. The CDR3 coding sequence is TGTGCCATCAGTGATGGGAGGGAGGAGACCCAGTACTTC.

The chain is built from TRBV5-4 and TRBJ1-2; the D is unclear. CDR1 and CDR2 (germline): SGHNT, YYREEE (reference sequence). Trimming removed 4 bases at V and 5 bases at J, with 9 bases between. This CDR3 spans 12 amino acids. In nucleotides, the CDR3 is TGTGCCAGCAGCCCGTCGTCTTATGGCTACACCTTC. It specifies CASSPSSYGYTF.

The V call is TRBV12-5, the J call TRBJ2-2; D possibly corresponds to TRBD1 (6 bases). V lost 6 bases to trimming and J lost 0 bases, with 11 bases between them. CDR1 is LGHNT and CDR2 is FRNRAP in the germline V gene. This CDR3 has 15 amino acids. For the CDR3, the DNA is TGTGCTAGTGGGACCGGGACATCGAACACCGGGGAGCTGTTTTTT. This encodes CASGTGTSNTGELFF.

V gene TRBV29-1 combines with J gene TRBJ2-3; D perhaps matches TRBD2 (6 bases). V was clipped by 5 bases and J by 3 bases, with 12 bases between them. The CDR3 totals 13 residues. Germline V lookup: CDR1 SQVTM, CDR2 ANQGSEA. Here the CDR3 DNA reads TGCAGCGTTTGCCAGGGACTGACAGATACGCAGTATTTT. Its translation: CSVCQGLTDTQYF.

V usage is TRBV10-3 and J usage is TRBJ2-1, with 10 bases identical to TRBD2. V gave up 0 bases and J gave up 4 bases; unmatched junction bases: 3. The germline V gene has CDR1 ENHRY and CDR2 SYGVKD. The CDR3 runs 16 residues. The CDR3, as DNA: TGTGCCATCAGTGAGTCAACTAGCGGGGTATACAATGAGCAGTTCTTC. Translation gives CAISESTSGVYNEQFF.

V gene TRBV7-9 combines with J gene TRBJ1-1, with D uncertain. The germline V gene has CDR1 SEHNR and CDR2 FQNEAQ (reference sequence). The CDR3 runs 14 residues. V shed 5 bases and J shed 1 base, with 11 bases lying between them. In nucleotides, the CDR3 is TGTGCCAGCAGCCCTAGAGCTAGGAACACTGAAGCTTTCTTT. The encoded protein is CASSPRARNTEAFF.

On this clone itself: Compared with germline, one end of the junction differs, possibly owing to a read error. The V gene is TRBV6-5, the J gene TRBJ1-6, with D unresolved. The V gene's germline CDR1 is MNHEY and CDR2 SVGAGI. The CDR3 loop spans 13 amino acids. Written as DNA, the CDR3 is TGTGCCAGCACTTACTCACGGAATTCACCCCTCCACTTT. Its translation is CASTYSRNSPLHF.

The rearrangement joins TRBV2 to TRBJ2-1; D possibly corresponds to TRBD2 (5 bases). CDR1 is SNHLY, CDR2 FYNNEI, per germline. The length of the CDR3 is 16 residues. V lost 6 bases and J lost 0, with 15 bases in between. The chain's CDR3 is CASRIQRTLSYNEQFF. CDR3 in DNA: TGTGCCAGCAGGATACAGCGGACCCTCTCCTACAATGAGCAGTTCTTC.

The V and J genes are TRBV7-9 and TRBJ2-1; a weak D match, TRBD1 (5 bases). The CDR3 loop spans 13 amino acids. Germline-derived CDR1 and CDR2 are SEHNR and FQNEAQ (reference sequence). Trimming took off 5 bases at V and 4 bases at J, with 9 bases between the two ends. The CDR3 nucleotides are TGTGCCAGCAGCATGACAGTATACAATGAGCAGTTCTTC. Translated, it gives CASSMTVYNEQFF.